The TCR beta chain under discussion was sequenced for a study of CD8+ T cells in alopecia areata. This clone was found a few times. Both CD4+ and CD8+ T cells were separated by sorting PBMCs. Sequencing used cDNA as its template, made by extracting RNA and reverse transcribing it. Assay used: immunoSEQ multiplex PCR; TCRdb lists only in-frame clones, some missing. The sample lists about 150,000 clones, 50% to 60% occurring once. This CDR3 has 16 amino acids. The trim removed 4 bases at V and 8 bases at J, leaving 14 bases unmatched. The chain links TRBV23-1 to TRBJ1-5, with 7 positions matching TRBD1. TRBV23-1 is recorded as an ORF, its role being uncertain. The TCR sequence derives from a human donor in good health. The specimen was CD4+ T cells sorted from blood. The DNA of the CDR3 is TGCGCCAGCAGTCTACTAAGACAGGGCGTATGGAAGCCCCAGCATTTT. This encodes CASSLLRQGVWKPQHF.